The following is a T cell receptor beta chain sequence with its context. Its antigen is as yet unknown. Profiled with immunoSEQ multiplex PCR; TCRdb holds only in-frame clones, not every one. The sample comprises 57,000 or so clones, 78% of which are singletons, and approximately 4.5% rests with the top ten. Cells that had been cultured for roughly ten days were the source of isolated CD4+ T cells. Two-dose BNT162b2 or mRNA-1273 vaccination was given to participants. The CDR3 length is 15 residues. Germline CDR1 and CDR2: LGHNA and YSLEER. The ends were cut back, 3 bases at V and 2 bases at J, with 11 bases in the middle. The sample comes from a study of vaccination effects on CD4 cells after COVID-19.

The sequenced sample was CD4+ T cells from PBMCs cultured without peptide, obtained after COVID-19 vaccination. This TCR was sampled from a human donor who received a COVID-19 vaccine. The chain combines TRBV4-3 with TRBJ1-5; D is ambiguous. DNA of the CDR3: TGCGCCAGCAGCCATCGAGTGGGCGGCAATCAGCCCCAGCATTTT. Its protein product is CASSHRVGGNQPQHF.